A single sample is the source of the 19 T cell receptor beta chains below, sequenced in a study of cytomegalovirus exposure and HLA in healthy donors. Primers: 60 Vbeta forward and 13 Jbeta reverse. Measured with immunoSEQ multiplex PCR; TCRdb has only the in-frame clones, and not every one. The profile covers about 120,000 clones, with around 10% appearing a single time and roughly 3% taken by the ten largest. Sequenced input: PBMCs. The source is a young man in good health and CMV-seronegative.

This clone was observed a few times. The V and J genes are TRBV4-1 and TRBJ2-7; possible D gene TRBD1, 5 bases. The V end was cut by 3 bases, the J end by 5 bases, with 8 bases between. Germline CDR1 reads MGHRA; CDR2 reads YSYEKL. This CDR3 spans 12 amino acids. CDR3 coding DNA: TGCGCCAGCAGCCATATAGGGGACGAGCAGTACTTC. Translating gives CASSHIGDEQYF.

The chain is built from TRBV18 and TRBJ2-3; D unresolved. V was cut by 6 bases and J by 5 bases, with 12 bases left in between. Germline CDR1 KGHSH, CDR2 LQKENI. This CDR3 region has 13 residues. The CDR3: CASSKLRGDTQYF. CDR3 DNA sequence: TGTGCCAGCTCCAAACTGAGAGGAGATACGCAGTATTTT.

The V call is TRBV19, the J call TRBJ1-2, with 8 nucleotides matching TRBD1. This CDR3 is 14 amino acids long. Germline V gives CDR1 LNHDA, CDR2 SQIVND (reference sequence). V dropped 3 bases and J dropped 3; count of bases not matched to a gene: 3. DNA of the CDR3: TGTGCCAGTAGTATCGGACAGGGAGACTATGGCTACACCTTC. It translates to CASSIGQGDYGYTF.

This chain connects TRBV4-1 to TRBJ2-1; TRBD2 aligns across 10 bases. J lost 4 bases, V lost 0 bases, and 9 bases had no gene match. The length of the CDR3 is 18 residues. Germline V lookup: CDR1 MGHRA, CDR2 YSYEKL. The CDR3 region has the DNA TGCGCCAGCAGCCAAGAATCTAGCGGGAGATCCTTATACAATGAGCAGTTCTTC. Protein: CASSQESSGRSLYNEQFF.

The chain recombines TRBV6-4 with TRBJ1-2; TRBD1 matches at 8 bases. This CDR3 is 15 amino acids long. V was pared by 3 bases and J by 8 bases, with 11 bases of the junction left unmatched. Germline assignment: CDR1 MRHNA and CDR2 SNTAGT. CDR3 sequence: CASSEAWQGAGGYTF. The CDR3 coding sequence is TGTGCCAGCAGTGAGGCCTGGCAGGGGGCAGGGGGCTACACCTTC.

The sample holds a few counts of this clone. The CDR3 DNA sequence: TGTGCCAGCAGTCCGGGGATGGGCAATCAGCCCCAGCATTTT. Its translation is CASSPGMGNQPQHF. The gene calls are TRBV6-1 and TRBJ1-5; D not resolved. Germline CDR1 and CDR2: MNHNS and SASEGT. This CDR3 has 14 amino acids. The V and J ends lost 5 bases and 2 bases respectively, with 10 bases between them.

In its sample, this clone was seen a few times. The chain links TRBV19 to TRBJ1-2, with D hard to call. The CDR3 consists of 14 residues. V lost 5 bases to trimming and J lost 4 bases, with 14 bases between them. Germline lookup yields CDR1 LNHDA and CDR2 SQIVND (reference sequence). The CDR3 nucleotides read TGTGCCAGTAGTGTTCAGCGTAGTGGCTATGGCTACACCTTC. This codes for CASSVQRSGYGYTF.

This clone was counted only a few times. The chain employs TRBV20-1 and TRBJ1-2; no reliable D call. Germline assignment: CDR1 DFQATT and CDR2 SNEGSKA (reference sequence). The CDR3 runs to 11 residues. V was trimmed by 0 bases and J by 6 bases, leaving 5 bases between them. This CDR3 is CSARERNGYTF. The DNA for the CDR3 is TGCAGTGCTAGAGAGAGGAATGGCTACACCTTC.

The V gene is TRBV6-5, the J gene TRBJ2-7, with a weak D call TRBD1 (5 bases). In germline, CDR1 is MNHEY, CDR2 SVGAGI. V was pared by 0 bases and J by 2 bases, with 11 bases between. The CDR3 sequence is 15 residues long. This chain's CDR3 is CASSYSGRVAYEQYF. DNA of the CDR3: TGTGCCAGCAGTTACTCTGGCAGGGTGGCCTACGAGCAGTACTTC.

The chain is built from TRBV7-9 and TRBJ2-3; 8 bases line up with TRBD2. CDR3 length: 14 residues. V shed 5 bases and J 7 bases; nucleotides not matched to a gene: 8. Germline V gives CDR1 SEHNR, CDR2 FQNEAQ (reference sequence). The CDR3: CASSPSGGGYTQYF. CDR3 coding DNA: TGTGCCAGCAGCCCCAGCGGGGGCGGCTATACGCAGTATTTT.

V usage is TRBV30 and J usage is TRBJ2-5; 8 nucleotides match TRBD2. This CDR3 contains 14 residues. The V gene's germline CDR1 is GTSNPN and CDR2 SVGIG (reference sequence). V lost 3 bases, J lost 5 bases, and 8 bases stayed unmatched. The CDR3 region is CAWSSGGLGETQYF. CDR3 coding DNA: TGTGCCTGGAGCTCGGGGGGGTTGGGGGAGACCCAGTACTTC.

This clone has more than one count but fewer than ten. J is TRBJ2-7 and V is TRBV7-9; D not certain. The CDR3 is 12 residues long. V lost 2 bases and J lost 3, with 5 bases in between. The germline gives CDR1 SEHNR, CDR2 FQNEAQ (reference sequence). CDR3 protein: CASSLPGYEQYF. The CDR3 nucleotides read TGTGCCAGCAGCTTACCCGGCTACGAGCAGTACTTC.

This clone has just a few counts. The chain joins TRBV5-6 to TRBJ2-5; 12 nucleotides line up with TRBD2. The end of the DNA is better explained by TRBJ2-7, so the J call may be wrong. The CDR3 has 15 amino acids. CDR1 is SGHDT and CDR2 is YYEEEE in the germline V gene. CDR3 region: CASSVGTSGPYEQYF. As DNA, the CDR3 is TGTGCCAGCAGCGTCGGGACTAGCGGGCCTTACGAGCAGTACTTC.

The CDR3 region has the DNA TGTGCCAGCAGTTACTCTAGCGGGAGCGGGAATGAGCAGTTCTTC. It is translated as CASSYSSGSGNEQFF. V usage is TRBV6-5 and J usage is TRBJ2-1, with 9 bases matching TRBD2. V trimming: 0 bases; J trimming: 7 bases; junction bases outside the gene matches: 4. Germline V lookup: CDR1 MNHEY, CDR2 SVGAGI. This CDR3 has 15 amino acids.

V and J are TRBV5-6 and TRBJ2-7; 7 nucleotides line up with TRBD1. V lost 3 bases, J lost 5 bases, and 8 bases stayed unmatched. CDR1 and CDR2 (germline): SGHDT, YYEEEE. The CDR3 consists of 14 residues. The CDR3 sequence is CASSSLAGGNEQYF. CDR3 coding DNA: TGTGCCAGCAGCTCCCTAGCAGGGGGAAACGAGCAGTACTTC. Filled out from reference TRBV5-6 and TRBJ2-7, the complete variable domain reads DAGVTQSPTHLIKTRGQQVTLRCSPKSGHDTVSWYQQALGQGPQFIFQYYEEEERQRGNFPDRFSGHQFPNYSSELNVNALLLGDSALYLCASSSLAGGNEQYFGPGTRLTVT.

This clone was seen a handful of times. The J gene is TRBJ1-4, the V gene TRBV2, with D unresolved. CDR3 length: 14 residues. The V gene's germline CDR1 is SNHLY and CDR2 FYNNEI. Trimming shortened V by 7 bases and J by 3 bases, and 12 bases separated the two germline ends. CDR3 protein: CASNRELANEKLFF. For the CDR3, the DNA is TGTGCCAGCAATAGGGAGTTAGCTAATGAAAAACTGTTTTTT.

This chain links TRBV9 with TRBJ1-6; D is perhaps TRBD1 (5 bases). The V end was cut by 5 bases, the J end by 7 bases, with 16 bases between. The CDR3 length is 15 residues. CDR1 SGDLS and CDR2 YYNGEE come from the germline V gene. CDR3 residues: CASSSLGRRNSPLHF. The CDR3, as DNA: TGTGCCAGCAGTTCTCTGGGGCGCCGCAATTCACCCCTCCACTTT.

This clone occurred a few times. This rearrangement joins TRBV18 to TRBJ1-1, with D unresolved. The ends were cut back, 3 bases at V and 0 bases at J, with 8 bases in the middle. Germline V lookup: CDR1 KGHSH, CDR2 LQKENI. The CDR3 is 14 residues long. The CDR3 protein is CASSPGGMNTEAFF. The CDR3 DNA follows: TGTGCCAGCTCACCGGGAGGTATGAACACTGAAGCTTTCTTT.

The CDR3 DNA sequence: TGTGCCAGCAGTGTGACTTCTAACTATGGCTACACCTTC. Encoded protein: CASSVTSNYGYTF. The V call is TRBV25-1, the J call TRBJ1-2; the D is unclear. Germline-derived CDR1 and CDR2 are MGHDK and SYGVNS. V gave up 4 bases and J gave up 0 bases, with 6 bases separating them. CDR3 size: 13 residues.